This passage covers 21 T cell receptor beta chains from one sample sequenced in a study of T cells in narcolepsy. TCRdb keeps only in-frame clones here, not all; method: immunoSEQ multiplex PCR. The sample lists 25,000 to 30,000 clones; approximately 87% were seen once. Sequenced input: memory (CD45RA-) CD4+ T cells from blood. The receptors were sampled from a human donor in good health.

This chain uses TRBV6-5 with TRBJ1-2; D is perhaps TRBD1 (6 bases). Per germline, CDR1 MNHEY and CDR2 SVGAGI. Trimming removed 6 bases from V and 2 bases from J, with 10 bases in between. This CDR3 has 13 residues. The DNA for the CDR3 is TGTGCCAGCAGAGTAACAGGGAACTATGGCTACACCTTC. Residues: CASRVTGNYGYTF.

The chain employs TRBV5-4 and TRBJ2-5; tentatively, D is TRBD2 (6 bases). The CDR3 length is 14 residues. V lost 4 bases and J lost 3, with 13 bases in between. Per the germline V gene, CDR1 is SGHNT and CDR2 is YYREEE (reference sequence). The CDR3 is CASSTLREEETQYF. The DNA for the CDR3 is TGTGCCAGCAGCACCCTCAGGGAGGAAGAGACCCAGTACTTC.

V gene TRBV11-2 combines with J gene TRBJ2-5, with unresolved D. With 6 bases removed from V and 4 bases from J, the gap between germline ends came to 15 bases. This CDR3 is 14 amino acids long. Germline CDR1 and CDR2: SGHAT and FQNNGV. DNA of the CDR3: TGTGCCAGCAGTATTAGTAGTATGAGAGAGACCCAGTACTTC. This codes for CASSISSMRETQYF. The variable domain in full, with the rest retrieved from reference TRBV11-2 and TRBJ2-5, is EAGVAQSPRYKIIEKRQSVAFWCNPISGHATLYWYQQILGQGPKLLIQFQNNGVVDDSQLPKDRFSAERLKGVDSTLKIQPAKLEDSAVYLCASSISSMRETQYFGPGTRLLVL.

The rearrangement uses TRBV4-2 and TRBJ1-4; a weak D match, TRBD1 (6 bases). The CDR3 contains 15 residues. Looked up from germline, CDR1 is LGHNA and CDR2 is YNFKEQ. Trimming cost V 0 bases and J 8 bases, with 13 bases left between them. The CDR3 DNA reads TGTGCCAGCAGCCAAGATTTTAGGACAGCGGAAAAACTGTTTTTT. Translation gives CASSQDFRTAEKLFF.

V and J are TRBV19 and TRBJ1-1, with a tentative D call TRBD1 (5 bases). The CDR3 has 13 residues. Germline CDR1 reads LNHDA; CDR2 reads SQIVND (reference sequence). The ends were cut back, 4 bases at V and 4 bases at J, with 10 bases in the middle. CDR3 protein: CASSTREGTEAFF. Written as DNA, the CDR3 is TGTGCCAGTAGTACCAGGGAGGGCACTGAAGCTTTCTTT.

The chain carries TRBV30 and TRBJ2-5, with D unresolved. Germline V gives CDR1 GTSNPN, CDR2 SVGIG (reference sequence). This CDR3 spans 13 amino acids. Trimming took 2 bases from V and 7 from J, leaving 14 bases between them. The CDR3 nucleotides read TGTGCCTGGAGTCACTCGAGTGGATGGACCCAGTACTTC. This gives the protein CAWSHSSGWTQYF.

The V and J genes are TRBV30 and TRBJ2-7; weak D call: TRBD1 (6 bases). Germline V CDR1 and CDR2: GTSNPN, SVGIG (reference sequence). V was pared by 2 bases and J by 3 bases, with 14 bases between. CDR3 length: 14 residues. The CDR3 DNA reads as TGTGCCTGGAGTACAGAGACAGGCGGCTACGAGCAGTACTTC. Its translation: CAWSTETGGYEQYF.

The rearrangement uses TRBV5-5 and TRBJ1-2; D perhaps matches TRBD1 (5 bases). Germline lookup yields CDR1 SGHKS and CDR2 YYEKEE (reference sequence). Trimming pared 0 bases from V and 0 bases from J, leaving 12 bases between. The CDR3 loop spans 16 amino acids. CDR3 protein: CASSLGGLLANYGYTF. CDR3 nucleotides: TGTGCCAGCAGCTTGGGGGGCCTTCTAGCTAACTATGGCTACACCTTC.

The chain employs TRBV2 and TRBJ1-2; D gene ambiguous. The germline CDR1 and CDR2 sequences are SNHLY and FYNNEI. V was cut by 2 bases and J by 6 bases, with 13 bases left in between. The CDR3 is 14 amino acids. The chain's CDR3 is CASSESEAYNGYTF. CDR3 nucleotides: TGTGCCAGCAGTGAATCCGAGGCTTACAATGGCTACACCTTC.

This chain links TRBV6-6 with TRBJ2-7; D perhaps matches TRBD2 (6 bases). CDR1 MNHNY and CDR2 SVGAGI come from the germline V gene (reference sequence). CDR3 length: 14 residues. V was trimmed by 10 bases and J by 3 bases, leaving 19 bases between them. The CDR3 here is CATSLTSGDYEQYF. CDR3 nucleotide sequence: TGTGCCACCTCGCTAACGTCGGGAGACTACGAGCAGTACTTC.

The rearrangement uses TRBV7-2 and TRBJ1-1; no definite D call. The germline V gene encodes CDR1 SGHTA and CDR2 FQGNSA. Trimming pared 0 bases from V and 8 bases from J, leaving 10 bases between. This CDR3 is 13 amino acids long. CDR3 nucleotides: TGTGCCAGCAGCTTAGCCCGACACTTGGAAGCTTTCTTT. This codes for CASSLARHLEAFF.

This clone was recorded a few times. This chain links TRBV30 with TRBJ1-2; 7 bases agree with TRBD1. CDR1 and CDR2 from the germline V gene are GTSNPN and SVGIG (reference sequence). The CDR3 has 14 amino acids. V lost 1 base and J lost 8; bases outside the gene matches: 10. This chain's CDR3 is CAWSADRAQGGYTF. The CDR3 DNA sequence: TGTGCCTGGAGTGCAGACAGGGCCCAAGGAGGCTACACCTTC.

The rearrangement links TRBV2 to TRBJ1-5; D may be TRBD1 (6 bases). This CDR3 spans 14 amino acids. Trimming removed 4 bases from V and 6 bases from J, with 13 bases in between. CDR1 is SNHLY, CDR2 FYNNEI, per germline. The CDR3 DNA reads TGTGCCAGCAGTGTACCAGGGGTAGTTCAGCCCCAGCATTTT. Protein product: CASSVPGVVQPQHF.

CDR3 nucleotides: TGTGCCAGCAGTGATCCAGGAATCGAGCAGTTCTTC. This translates into CASSDPGIEQFF. The rearrangement links TRBV2 to TRBJ2-1, with D unclear. The germline V gene encodes CDR1 SNHLY and CDR2 FYNNEI. The CDR3 extends over 12 amino acids. With 3 bases removed from V and 10 bases from J, the gap between germline ends came to 10 bases.

J is TRBJ1-1 and V is TRBV7-9; D might be TRBD1 (6 bases). This CDR3 is built from 15 residues. In germline, CDR1 is SEHNR, CDR2 FQNEAQ (reference sequence). V was trimmed by 0 bases and J by 8 bases, leaving 16 bases between them. The CDR3 spells CASSLASGGAGEAFF. The CDR3 nucleotides are TGTGCCAGCAGCTTAGCGTCGGGGGGCGCAGGGGAAGCTTTCTTT.

The rearrangement links TRBV14 to TRBJ2-7; D unresolved. Germline V gives CDR1 SGHDN, CDR2 FVKESK. This CDR3 has 13 residues. Trimming left V 4 bases short and J 3 bases short, with 10 bases between. Here the CDR3 reads CASSLLDGYEQYF. The CDR3, as DNA: TGTGCCAGCAGCCTACTTGACGGCTACGAGCAGTACTTC.

This chain uses TRBV11-2 with TRBJ1-5; the D gene is possibly TRBD1 (5 bases). V was cut by 5 bases and J by 3 bases, with 11 bases left in between. The CDR3 extends over 14 amino acids. CDR1 is SGHAT, CDR2 FQNNGV, per germline. In nucleotides, the CDR3 is TGTGCCAGCAGCCCCCAGGGATACAATCAGCCCCAGCATTTT. Translation: CASSPQGYNQPQHF.

The chain has TRBV7-9 and TRBJ1-1, with unresolved D. Trimming left V 5 bases short and J 0 bases short, with 10 bases between. Germline CDR1 SEHNR, CDR2 FQNEAQ (reference sequence). The CDR3 runs 14 residues. The CDR3 loop reads CASSALRLNTEAFF. The CDR3 DNA follows: TGTGCCAGCAGCGCCCTACGGCTGAACACTGAAGCTTTCTTT.

The genes are TRBV27 and TRBJ2-3; D gene unclear. Germline CDR1 MNHEY, CDR2 SMNVEV (reference sequence). V was cut by 1 base and J by 0 bases, with 11 bases left in between. The CDR3 has 16 residues. CDR3 in DNA: TGTGCCAGCAGTTTATTAGGCCTAGACAGCACAGATACGCAGTATTTT. Residues: CASSLLGLDSTDTQYF.

The chain has TRBV5-5 and TRBJ2-3, with D perhaps matching TRBD2 (6 bases). This CDR3 contains 14 residues. Deletions cut 2 bases from V and 0 bases from J, with 7 bases between. Germline V gene lookup returns CDR1 SGHKS and CDR2 YYEKEE (reference sequence). The chain's CDR3 is CASSFAGSTDTQYF. In DNA, the CDR3 is TGTGCCAGCAGCTTCGCGGGGAGCACAGATACGCAGTATTTT.

This chain uses TRBV15 with TRBJ1-5, with 7 nucleotides matching TRBD1. CDR1 and CDR2 (germline): LNHNV, YYDKDF (reference sequence). V lost 6 bases and J lost 0; bases outside the gene matches: 8. The CDR3 loop spans 16 amino acids. CDR3 DNA sequence: TGTGCCACCAGTAGGACAGGCGGAAATAGCAATCAGCCCCAGCATTTT. Protein: CATSRTGGNSNQPQHF. Full variable domain (remainder filled in from reference TRBV15 and TRBJ1-5): DAMVIQNPRYQVTQFGKPVTLSCSQTLNHNVMYWYQQKSSQAPKLLFHYYDKDFNNEADTPDNFQSRRPNTSFCFLDIRSPGLGDTAMYLCATSRTGGNSNQPQHFGDGTRLSIL.